What follows are 13 T cell receptor beta chains derived from one specimen sequenced in a study of naive and memory T cell subsets. An equimolar mix of two oligonucleotides served as the beta constant-region primer for TRBC1 and TRBC2. The ligated cDNA underwent four PCR rounds using SP2 and nested alpha and beta constant-region primers. In TCRdb, the UMI-ligation and nested PCR reads were re-called with MiXCR into one record per CDR3 protein. Of approximately 16,000 distinct CDR3 sequences listed, roughly 9% were seen once; the top ten hold approximately 22%. Sequencing used central memory CD8+ T cells from blood. The source is a human donor in good health.

This clonotype appeared many times. The rearrangement links TRBV12-3 or TRBV12-4 to TRBJ1-1; D not resolved. V lost 5 bases and J 1 base, leaving 8 bases between the germline ends. The CDR3 consists of 13 residues. The CDR3 region is CASSGIGNTEAFF. Written as DNA, the CDR3 is TGTGCCAGCAGTGGGATAGGGAACACTGAAGCTTTCTTT.

This clonotype has more than one count but fewer than ten. J is TRBJ2-7 and V is TRBV4-3, with 9 bases aligning to TRBD2. The germline V gene has CDR1 LGHNA and CDR2 YSLEER. There are 15 residues in the CDR3. V shed 6 bases and J 7 bases; nucleotides not matched to a gene: 13. The CDR3, as DNA: TGCGCCAGCAGTCCCCGGGCGGGGGGGCTCTTGGAGCAGTACTTC. This codes for CASSPRAGGLLEQYF.

This clonotype was detected many times. This chain links TRBV9 with TRBJ2-3, with D perhaps TRBD1 or TRBD2 (6 bases each). This CDR3 is 17 amino acids long. Germline loops: CDR1 SGDLS, CDR2 YYNGEE. The V gene lost 4 bases and the J gene lost 0 bases, with 18 bases spanning the gap. The CDR3 sequence: CASSTGTGGGSTDTQYF. CDR3 nucleotide sequence: TGTGCCAGCAGCACAGGGACTGGCGGCGGGAGCACAGATACGCAGTATTTT.

The chain recombines TRBV27 with TRBJ2-1, with D unresolved. Trimming removed 4 bases from V and 6 bases from J, with 7 bases in between. CDR1 MNHEY and CDR2 SMNVEV come from the germline V gene (reference sequence). This CDR3 has 12 residues. The CDR3 protein is CASSSFTNEQFF. In DNA form, the CDR3 reads TGTGCCAGCAGTTCCTTCACCAATGAGCAGTTCTTC.

This clonotype has at least ten counts. CDR3 residues: CSAAVQGGYNEQFF. CDR3 nucleotide sequence: TGCAGTGCCGCCGTACAGGGGGGTTACAATGAGCAGTTCTTC. V gene TRBV20-1 combines with J gene TRBJ2-1; 8 bases line up with TRBD1. The length of the CDR3 is 14 residues. CDR1 is DFQATT, CDR2 SNEGSKA, per germline (reference sequence). The V segment lost 6 bases and the J segment 4 bases; nucleotides outside the gene matches: 8.

There are a few counts of this clonotype. This sequence joins TRBV7-9 and TRBJ2-7; 8 bases map to TRBD2. The germline gives CDR1 SEHNR, CDR2 FQNEAQ (reference sequence). The CDR3 is 15 residues long. The V gene end was trimmed by 1 base and the J gene end by 7 bases; junction bases not matched to a gene: 9. The CDR3: CASSLVFGRAQEQYF. DNA of the CDR3: TGTGCCAGCAGCTTAGTCTTCGGGAGGGCTCAGGAGCAGTACTTC.

This clonotype occurred many times. The chain employs TRBV20-1 and TRBJ1-1; 7 bases fit TRBD1. The CDR3 totals 12 residues. Trimming at V came to 1 base and at J to 10 bases, leaving 6 bases not matched to a gene. CDR1 and CDR2 from the germline V gene are DFQATT and SNEGSKA (reference sequence). The chain's CDR3 is CSARATGEGAFF. The CDR3, as DNA: TGCAGTGCTAGAGCAACAGGGGAAGGAGCTTTCTTT.

For the CDR3, the DNA is TGTGCCAGCACTTGGGGACAGGGGGAAGGATTCGGCTACACCTTC. Its translation: CASTWGQGEGFGYTF. The V call is TRBV28, the J call TRBJ1-2; TRBD1 matches at 11 bases. V was clipped by 7 bases and J by 8 bases; unmatched bases: 12. This CDR3 has 15 residues. Germline V lookup: CDR1 MDHEN, CDR2 SYDVKM.

This clonotype was counted ten times or more. The J gene is TRBJ1-2, the V gene TRBV4-2; perhaps TRBD1 as D (5 bases). V was trimmed by 4 bases and J by 8 bases, leaving 20 bases between them. Per the germline V gene, CDR1 is LGHNA and CDR2 is YNFKEQ. CDR3 length: 15 residues. Here the CDR3 reads CASSRDGTAYVGYTF. The DNA of the CDR3 is TGTGCCAGCAGCCGAGACGGGACGGCTTATGTAGGCTACACCTTC.

This clonotype was seen only once. The V call is TRBV7-2, the J call TRBJ1-1; D gene ambiguous. From germline, CDR1 is SGHTA and CDR2 FQGNSA. Trimming removed 2 bases from V and 3 bases from J, with 10 bases in between. This CDR3 is built from 14 residues. In DNA form, the CDR3 reads TGTGCCAGCAGCTTAATTGGGTTCGACACTGAAGCTTTCTTT. It encodes CASSLIGFDTEAFF.

This clonotype was picked up a small number of times. The genes are TRBV28 and TRBJ2-3; 7 nucleotides match TRBD2. The V gene's germline CDR1 is MDHEN and CDR2 SYDVKM. The CDR3 has 15 residues. Trimming removed 3 bases from V and 1 base from J; junction bases left unmatched: 4. The CDR3 region has the DNA TGTGCCAGCAGTTTGGGACTAACCGGCACAGATACGCAGTATTTT. Translated: CASSLGLTGTDTQYF.

The table lists this clonotype with many counts. V is TRBV12-3 or TRBV12-4 and J is TRBJ1-5; D gene ambiguous. This CDR3 has 14 amino acids. The V end lost 3 bases, the J end lost 0 bases, and 6 bases lay between the germline ends. The CDR3 loop is CASSLQISNQPQHF. CDR3 nucleotide sequence: TGTGCCAGCAGTTTGCAGATTAGCAATCAGCCCCAGCATTTT.

This clonotype was counted at least ten times. This chain uses TRBV6-4 with TRBJ1-1, with D perhaps matching TRBD1 (6 bases). CDR1 and CDR2 from the germline V gene are MRHNA and SNTAGT. The V end lost 6 bases, the J end lost 5 bases, and 16 bases lay between the germline ends. The CDR3 spans 14 residues. The CDR3 protein is CASSPDSSSTEAFF. CDR3 nucleotides: TGTGCCAGCAGCCCGGACAGTTCGAGTACTGAAGCTTTCTTT.